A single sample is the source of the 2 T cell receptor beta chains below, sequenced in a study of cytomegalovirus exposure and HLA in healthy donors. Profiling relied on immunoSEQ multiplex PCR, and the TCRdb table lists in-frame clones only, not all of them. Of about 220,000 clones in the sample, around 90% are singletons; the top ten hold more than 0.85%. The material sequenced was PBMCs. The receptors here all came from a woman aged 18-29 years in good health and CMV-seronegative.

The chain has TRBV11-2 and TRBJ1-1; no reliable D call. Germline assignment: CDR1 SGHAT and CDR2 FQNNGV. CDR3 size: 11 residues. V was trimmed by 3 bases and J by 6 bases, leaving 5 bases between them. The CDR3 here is CASSFEAEAFF. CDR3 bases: TGTGCCAGCAGCTTTGAGGCTGAAGCTTTCTTT.

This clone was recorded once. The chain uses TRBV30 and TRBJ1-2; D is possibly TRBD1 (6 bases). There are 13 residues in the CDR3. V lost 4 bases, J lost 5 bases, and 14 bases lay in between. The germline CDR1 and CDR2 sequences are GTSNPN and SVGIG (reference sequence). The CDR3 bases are TGTGCCTGGACCCGACAGGAGTATTATGGCTACACCTTC. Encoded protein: CAWTRQEYYGYTF.